This T cell receptor beta chain was recorded in a study of response to subunit inactivated influenza vaccine. Overall study findings and caveats: T cells newly recruited by each seasonal influenza vaccination are few, the authors suggested.

In germline, CDR1 is SGHRS, CDR2 YFSETQ. The ends lost 5 bases at V and 5 bases at J; junction bases unmatched: 8. The CDR3 runs to 17 residues. In regard to this clonotype: The antigen remains undetermined.

TCRdb re-called the RT-PCR reads with MiXCR, one entry per CDR3 protein. The table records 450,000 to 600,000 distinct CDR3 sequences, about 8% of them present only once. The gene calls are TRBV5-1 and TRBJ2-1, with 15 bases that match TRBD2. The sequences come from PBMCs from blood, collected around 25 months after vaccination. This TCR came from a man between 50 and 69 years old who received an inactivated influenza vaccine. The CDR3 DNA follows: TGCGCCAGCAGAGGTGGACTAGCGGGGGGGCAAAACAATGAGCAGTTCTTC. Protein: CASRGGLAGGQNNEQFF.